The 32 T cell receptor beta chains presented below share a single source sample, sequenced in a study of control samples from healthy donors and cancer patients. Only in-frame clones appear in the TCRdb table, and some are missing; sequencing was by immunoSEQ multiplex PCR. The data show approximately 40,000 clones, with approximately 82% seen just once and 20% to 25% held by the top ten. Sequencing was done on a sample of PBMCs. The receptors come from a woman in her sixties with lung cancer.

The rearrangement joins TRBV5-6 to TRBJ1-6, with 9 bases that match TRBD1. From germline, CDR1 is SGHDT and CDR2 YYEEEE. CDR3 length equals 16 residues. With V trimmed by 4 bases and J by 11 bases, 13 bases remained unmatched. DNA for the CDR3: TGTGCCAGCAGCCCTCGAACGGGACAGGGAAGCGCACCCCTCCACTTT. Residues: CASSPRTGQGSAPLHF.

Regarding this clone: In the same sample, other DNA sequences code for this CDR3. The chain uses TRBV6-5 and TRBJ1-6, with unresolved D. The V and J ends lost 0 bases and 7 bases respectively, with 4 bases between them. Germline loops: CDR1 MNHEY, CDR2 SVGAGI. The CDR3 is made up of 13 amino acids. CDR3 in amino acids: CASSYSKNSPLHF. Here the CDR3 DNA reads TGTGCCAGCAGTTACTCGAAGAATTCACCCCTCCACTTT.

In nucleotides, the CDR3 is TGTGCCAGCAGCTTGGTGGTTGACAGGGACACTGAAGCTTTCTTT. Encoded protein: CASSLVVDRDTEAFF. The rearrangement joins TRBV5-4 to TRBJ1-1; 7 bases match TRBD1. Trimming removed 0 bases from V and 3 bases from J; junction bases left unmatched: 5. Germline loops: CDR1 SGHNT, CDR2 YYREEE (reference sequence). CDR3 size: 15 residues.

This chain uses TRBV14 with TRBJ2-3, with D perhaps matching TRBD1 or TRBD2 (6 bases each). The CDR3 covers 15 residues. V gave up 7 bases and J gave up 5 bases, with 19 bases separating them. CDR1 and CDR2 (germline): SGHDN, FVKESK. The CDR3 nucleotides read TGTGCCAGCAATTATGGGGGGCGTCCGGAAGATACGCAGTATTTT. Protein sequence: CASNYGGRPEDTQYF. Supplemented by reference TRBV14 and TRBJ2-3, the full variable domain reads EAGVTQFPSHSVIEKGQTVTLRCDPISGHDNLYWYRRVMGKEIKFLLHFVKESKQDESGMPNNRFLAERTGGTYSTLKVQPAELEDSGVYFCASNYGGRPEDTQYFGPGTRLTVL.

This chain connects TRBV5-6 to TRBJ2-2, with 10 bases that match TRBD2. The germline CDR1 and CDR2 sequences are SGHDT and YYEEEE. The CDR3 extends over 16 amino acids. The J segment lost 7 bases and the V segment lost 6 bases, leaving 12 bases of the junction unmatched. The CDR3 loop is CASIRGLAGVNGELFF. The CDR3 nucleotides are TGTGCCAGCATCCGGGGGCTAGCGGGAGTAAACGGGGAGCTGTTTTTT.

This clone was picked up one time. The V and J genes are TRBV6-2 or TRBV6-3 and TRBJ1-4; no clear D. Trimming took off 4 bases at V and 8 bases at J, with 8 bases between the two ends. In germline, CDR1 is MNHEY, CDR2 SVGEGT. The CDR3 length is 12 residues. The CDR3 loop reads CASSSVGEKLFF. CDR3 nucleotides: TGTGCCAGCAGTTCGGTGGGCGAAAAACTGTTTTTT.

The gene calls are TRBV7-3 and TRBJ1-6, with 7 bases lining up with TRBD1. There are 14 residues in the CDR3. Germline CDR1 and CDR2: SGHTA and FQGTGA. The V and J ends lost 3 bases and 6 bases, in that order; junction bases with no gene match: 2. The CDR3, as DNA: TGTGCCAGCAGCTTTGGGACAGCTAATTCACCCCTCCACTTT. Translation: CASSFGTANSPLHF.

This chain links TRBV27 with TRBJ1-1; 9 positions agree with TRBD1. This CDR3 spans 14 amino acids. Germline CDR1 is MNHEY and CDR2 is SMNVEV (reference sequence). J was trimmed by 0 bases and V by 6 bases; bases with no gene match: 2. The CDR3 sequence: CASSRDRVNTEAFF. Written as DNA, the CDR3 is TGTGCCAGCAGCCGGGACAGGGTGAACACTGAAGCTTTCTTT.

This clone is termed medium-sized. This chain uses TRBV2 with TRBJ1-1; TRBD1 agrees at 7 bases. Germline V gene lookup returns CDR1 SNHLY and CDR2 FYNNEI. V gave up 6 bases and J gave up 0 bases; unmatched junction bases: 4. The CDR3 spans 14 residues. The CDR3 protein is CASRGDSLNTEAFF. The CDR3 bases are TGTGCCAGCAGAGGGGACAGTCTGAACACTGAAGCTTTCTTT.

The chain has TRBV5-1 and TRBJ2-1; 7 positions match TRBD2. V was clipped by 6 bases and J by 4 bases; unmatched bases: 4. CDR3 length: 13 amino acids. CDR1 is SGHRS and CDR2 is YFSETQ in the germline V gene. CDR3 nucleotides: TGCGCCAGCATGGGAGGGGATTACAATGAGCAGTTCTTC. This gives the protein CASMGGDYNEQFF.

A single count supports this clone. The rearrangement links TRBV14 to TRBJ2-2, with TRBD2 as a possible D gene (5 bases). Trimming stripped 3 bases from V and 6 bases from J, with 14 bases between. Germline V gene lookup returns CDR1 SGHDN and CDR2 FVKESK. The CDR3 spans 15 residues. The CDR3 DNA is TGTGCCAGCAGCCACCCCAACTTACTAGCCGGGGAGCTGTTTTTT. It specifies CASSHPNLLAGELFF.

The chain carries TRBV5-8 and TRBJ2-7; D possibly corresponds to TRBD1 (6 bases). CDR3 length: 16 residues. Germline lookup yields CDR1 SGHTS and CDR2 YDEGEE. V was shortened by 5 bases and J by 2 bases, with 20 bases between the two germline ends. As DNA, the CDR3 is TGTGCCAGCAGTGATGGGGTAGTGTCAGGGGCCTACGAGCAGTACTTC. Protein: CASSDGVVSGAYEQYF.

The rearrangement links TRBV15 to TRBJ1-3, with D unresolved. Germline CDR1 LNHNV, CDR2 YYDKDF (reference sequence). The V end lost 5 bases, the J end lost 4 bases, and 15 bases lay between the germline ends. The CDR3 extends over 15 amino acids. CDR3 nucleotides: TGTGCCACCAGCCTGAGCGCGGATCTAGGAAACACCATATATTTT. It yields the protein CATSLSADLGNTIYF. The variable domain in full, with the rest retrieved from reference TRBV15 and TRBJ1-3, is DAMVIQNPRYQVTQFGKPVTLSCSQTLNHNVMYWYQQKSSQAPKLLFHYYDKDFNNEADTPDNFQSRRPNTSFCFLDIRSPGLGDTAMYLCATSLSADLGNTIYFGEGSWLTVV.

This clone was seen just once. This chain joins TRBV4-3 and TRBJ2-4, with D possibly called TRBD1 or TRBD2 (5 bases each). The V gene lost 3 bases and the J gene lost 8 bases, with 20 bases spanning the gap. The CDR3 has 16 residues. CDR1 LGHNA and CDR2 YSLEER come from the germline V gene. CDR3 amino acids: CASSHHKGRTGDIQYF. DNA for the CDR3: TGCGCCAGCAGCCATCACAAGGGACGGACCGGGGACATTCAGTACTTC.

The genes are TRBV11-2 and TRBJ1-6, with a tentative D call TRBD1 (5 bases). The CDR3 runs 14 residues. Germline CDR1 is SGHAT and CDR2 is FQNNGV. Trimming cost V 5 bases and J 5 bases, with 10 bases left between them. The CDR3 loop reads CASSPTDNNSPLHF. CDR3 bases: TGTGCCAGCAGCCCGACAGATAATAATTCACCCCTCCACTTT.

The rearrangement links TRBV5-1 to TRBJ2-1; the D call may be TRBD1 or TRBD2 (5 bases each). The V gene's germline CDR1 is SGHRS and CDR2 YFSETQ. The CDR3 runs to 12 residues. V was clipped by 0 bases and J by 7 bases, with 5 bases between them. The DNA for the CDR3 is TGCGCCAGCAGCTTGGGGGGGAATGAGCAGTTCTTC. This codes for CASSLGGNEQFF.

This clone was detected only a few times. This chain uses TRBV6-5 with TRBJ2-7, with D tentatively TRBD2 (6 bases). The CDR3 covers 15 residues. V lost 0 bases to trimming and J lost 5 bases, with 14 bases between them. The germline gives CDR1 MNHEY, CDR2 SVGAGI. This CDR3 reads CASSYSRQGGDEQYF. As DNA, the CDR3 is TGTGCCAGCAGTTACTCAAGGCAGGGAGGCGACGAGCAGTACTTC.

J is TRBJ2-7 and V is TRBV18, with D possibly matching TRBD2 (5 bases). The germline V gene encodes CDR1 KGHSH and CDR2 LQKENI. Trimming took 5 bases from V and 0 from J, leaving 14 bases between them. The CDR3 is 15 amino acids. DNA of the CDR3: TGTGCCAGCTCAGCTACCGTAGCGAACTCCTACGAGCAGTACTTC. Protein sequence: CASSATVANSYEQYF.

The DNA of the CDR3 is TGCAGCGTTGAAGAGGTCCCTGAGGGTTTGACCGGCGAGCAGTACTTC. Protein: CSVEEVPEGLTGEQYF. This chain links TRBV29-1 with TRBJ2-7; D perhaps matches TRBD2 (5 bases). Germline CDR1 SQVTM, CDR2 ANQGSEA. This CDR3 has 16 amino acids. Trimming stripped 0 bases from V and 6 bases from J, with 21 bases between.

This clone was seen just once. V and J are TRBV19 and TRBJ1-5; 7 bases match TRBD1. The CDR3 spans 14 residues. Trimming cost V 5 bases and J 4 bases; bases outside gene matches: 5. Germline V gene lookup returns CDR1 LNHDA and CDR2 SQIVND (reference sequence). The CDR3 region has the DNA TGTGCCAGTAGTTCCGACAGGGAGAATCAGCCCCAGCATTTT. This codes for CASSSDRENQPQHF.

The chain joins TRBV6-1 to TRBJ2-7; D uncertain. There are 15 residues in the CDR3. CDR1 and CDR2 from the germline V gene are MNHNS and SASEGT. V gave up 1 base and J gave up 3 bases, with 13 bases separating them. DNA for the CDR3: TGTGCCAGCAGTGAAGGGACGCCCTGGGGCTACGAGCAGTACTTC. This encodes CASSEGTPWGYEQYF.

The CDR3 DNA sequence: TGTGCCACCAGCCCCCGGGAGGCCCGTGGTGCAGATACGCAGTATTTT. Translated: CATSPREARGADTQYF. The genes are TRBV15 and TRBJ2-3; TRBD2 aligns across 7 bases. The CDR3 extends over 16 amino acids. V dropped 5 bases and J dropped 4; count of bases not matched to a gene: 12. Germline V lookup: CDR1 LNHNV, CDR2 YYDKDF (reference sequence).

The J gene is TRBJ1-2, the V gene TRBV27; 7 bases map to TRBD1. CDR1 and CDR2 from the germline V gene are MNHEY and SMNVEV (reference sequence). Losses at the gene ends were 5 bases for V and 8 bases for J; bases not matched to a gene: 11. The CDR3 is 14 amino acids. The CDR3 DNA reads TGTGCCAGCAGTCCTCAAGACAGGGTGGCGGGCTACACCTTC. Amino acids: CASSPQDRVAGYTF.

This clone has a single count. This sequence joins TRBV19 and TRBJ1-6; D perhaps matches TRBD1 (6 bases). Germline CDR1 reads LNHDA; CDR2 reads SQIVND (reference sequence). With 6 bases removed from V and 15 bases from J, the gap between germline ends came to 18 bases. The CDR3 loop spans 13 amino acids. CDR3 in DNA: TGTGCCAGTAGAAATCGGGACATTCGCAACCTCCACTTT. Translating it yields CASRNRDIRNLHF.

The V call is TRBV5-8, the J call TRBJ2-2, with a possible D match to TRBD1 (6 bases). The germline gives CDR1 SGHTS, CDR2 YDEGEE. V was pared by 3 bases and J by 6 bases, with 15 bases between. The CDR3 length is 15 residues. Here the CDR3 DNA reads TGTGCCAGCAGCTCCACAGGGATAAGGGCCGGGGAGCTGTTTTTT. Amino acid sequence: CASSSTGIRAGELFF. Together with reference TRBV5-8 and TRBJ2-2, the CDR3 gives the full variable domain: EAGVTQSPTHLIKTRGQQATLRCSPISGHTSVYWYQQALGLGLQFLLWYDEGEERNRGNFPPRFSGRQFPNYSSELNVNALELEDSALYLCASSSTGIRAGELFFGEGSRLTVL.

The genes are TRBV3-1 (or the pseudogene TRBV3-2) and TRBJ2-1; 11 positions agree with TRBD2. J was trimmed by 4 bases and V by 5 bases; bases with no gene match: 7. The CDR3 runs to 16 residues. Germline-derived CDR1 and CDR2 are LGHDT and YNNKEL (reference sequence). The CDR3 is CASSLLAGDLYNEQFF. CDR3 nucleotides: TGTGCCAGCAGCTTACTAGCGGGGGACTTATACAATGAGCAGTTCTTC.

This clone was picked up a small number of times. The CDR3 region has the DNA TGTGCCATGGGGGCGGGGAGAGGAAACACCATATATTTT. Protein product: CAMGAGRGNTIYF. The chain uses TRBV9 and TRBJ1-3; D possibly corresponds to TRBD1 (6 bases). Trimming shortened V by 9 bases and J by 4 bases, and 14 bases separated the two germline ends. Germline CDR1 and CDR2: SGDLS and YYNGEE. This CDR3 has 13 residues.

This clone was observed once. The chain carries TRBV19 and TRBJ2-7, with D uncertain. The CDR3 covers 14 residues. V lost 6 bases and J lost 2, with 14 bases in between. Germline V CDR1 and CDR2: LNHDA, SQIVND (reference sequence). CDR3 amino acids: CASSHQTATYEQYF. The DNA of the CDR3 is TGTGCCAGTAGCCACCAGACCGCGACCTACGAGCAGTACTTC. Supplemented by reference TRBV19 and TRBJ2-7, the full variable domain reads DGGITQSPKYLFRKEGQNVTLSCEQNLNHDAMYWYRQDPGQGLRLIYYSQIVNDFQKGDIAEGYSVSREKKESFPLTVTSAQKNPTAFYLCASSHQTATYEQYFGPGTRLTVT.

The chain couples TRBV7-2 to TRBJ1-4; 7 bases match TRBD1. The CDR3 is made up of 17 amino acids. Trimming cost V 5 bases and J 0 bases; bases outside gene matches: 9. CDR1 is SGHTA and CDR2 is FQGNSA in the germline V gene. In nucleotides, the CDR3 is TGTGCCAGCAGCCTGGGGGACAGTTTTGCAACTAATGAAAAACTGTTTTTT. Protein product: CASSLGDSFATNEKLFF.

This chain links TRBV3-1 (or the pseudogene TRBV3-2) with TRBJ1-5, with no clear D. Germline lookup yields CDR1 LGHDT and CDR2 YNNKEL (reference sequence). The V end was cut by 0 bases, the J end by 4 bases, with 4 bases between. The CDR3 runs 13 residues. The CDR3 here is CASSQERNQPQHF. For the CDR3, the DNA is TGTGCCAGCAGCCAAGAAAGGAATCAGCCCCAGCATTTT.

The V and J genes are TRBV24-1 and TRBJ2-1; 8 bases are a match to TRBD1. This CDR3 is built from 18 residues. CDR1 KGHDR and CDR2 SFDVKD come from the germline V gene. V dropped 2 bases and J dropped 9; count of bases not matched to a gene: 17. CDR3 bases: TGTGCCACCAGTGATTCCGGGACAGGACAGTGGGGTAAGGCTGAGCAGTTCTTC. Encoded protein: CATSDSGTGQWGKAEQFF.

The V and J genes are TRBV29-1 and TRBJ2-1; TRBD1 matches at 7 bases. Germline V CDR1 and CDR2: SQVTM, ANQGSEA. This CDR3 comprises 14 residues. Unmatched junction bases numbered 9, after V lost 6 bases and J lost 4 bases. CDR3 protein: CSVLTGAMYNEQFF. CDR3 bases: TGCAGCGTACTCACAGGGGCGATGTACAATGAGCAGTTCTTC.